Each of the 26 T cell receptor beta chains below was sequenced from the same sample in a study of vaccination effects on CD4 cells after COVID-19. These receptors lack a known antigen. Between days 9 and 10 of culture, CD4+ T cells were separated out. Each participant was given two doses of one vaccine (BNT162b2 or mRNA-1273). Profiled with immunoSEQ multiplex PCR; TCRdb holds only in-frame clones, not every one. Of around 62,000 clones listed, roughly 81% were seen once; the top ten hold 2% to 2.5%. Material: CD4+ T cells from PBMCs cultured without peptide, obtained after COVID-19 vaccination. These receptors came from a human donor who received a COVID-19 vaccine.

The chain links TRBV5-4 to TRBJ2-2; D gene unclear. Germline V lookup: CDR1 SGHNT, CDR2 YYREEE (reference sequence). The V and J ends lost 5 bases and 4 bases respectively, with 18 bases between them. The CDR3 sequence is 16 residues long. CDR3 nucleotide sequence: TGTGCCAGCAGAAGTGGAATAGAGGAGTTCACCGGGGAGCTGTTTTTT. Protein: CASRSGIEEFTGELFF.

The V and J genes are TRBV5-1 and TRBJ1-1; 8 nucleotides align to TRBD1. The J segment lost 6 bases and the V segment lost 2 bases, leaving 6 bases of the junction unmatched. CDR3 length: 14 amino acids. The germline V gene encodes CDR1 SGHRS and CDR2 YFSETQ. CDR3 DNA sequence: TGCGCCAGCAGCTTACAGGGGGTGGCCCCTGAAGCTTTCTTT. This encodes CASSLQGVAPEAFF.

The gene calls are TRBV3-1 (or the pseudogene TRBV3-2) and TRBJ2-5; possibly TRBD1 for D (6 bases). Germline values: CDR1 LGHDT, CDR2 YNNKEL (reference sequence). Trimming removed 4 bases at V and 1 base at J, with 10 bases between. This CDR3 comprises 14 residues. DNA of the CDR3: TGTGCCAGCAGCCCCTGGACAGCCCAAGAGACCCAGTACTTC. Its translation is CASSPWTAQETQYF.

There are a few counts of this clone. The CDR3 DNA reads as TGTGCCAGCAGTGAAACCAGGGCTGGGGGCAGGGTGTATGGCTACACCTTC. Protein: CASSETRAGGRVYGYTF. The V gene is TRBV6-1, the J gene TRBJ1-2; possible D gene TRBD1, 6 bases. Germline V lookup: CDR1 MNHNS, CDR2 SASEGT. Deletions cut 2 bases from V and 5 bases from J, with 21 bases between. There are 17 residues in the CDR3.

V gene TRBV14 combines with J gene TRBJ2-7; 9 bases map to TRBD1. This CDR3 region has 15 residues. CDR1 SGHDN and CDR2 FVKESK come from the germline V gene. The V gene end was trimmed by 4 bases and the J gene end by 4 bases; junction bases not matched to a gene: 8. CDR3 bases: TGTGCCAGCAGCCGCGGACAGGGGAGGACGTACGAGCAGTACGTC. Protein product: CASSRGQGRTYEQYV.

The chain is built from TRBV10-1 and TRBJ2-5; TRBD2 matches 7 bases. There are 13 residues in the CDR3. CDR1 is WNHNN, CDR2 SYGVQD, per germline (reference sequence). V lost 4 bases and J lost 3; bases outside the gene matches: 2. The CDR3 region is CASSASGKETQYF. CDR3 bases: TGCGCCAGCAGTGCGAGCGGGAAAGAGACCCAGTACTTC.

This rearrangement joins TRBV30 to TRBJ2-5; TRBD1 is a possible D gene (5 bases). CDR1 and CDR2 (germline): GTSNPN, SVGIG (reference sequence). This CDR3 is built from 14 residues. The ends were cut back, 3 bases at V and 6 bases at J, with 17 bases in the middle. Here the CDR3 DNA reads TGTGCCTGGAGCCAGCATCAGGGATATCAGACCCAGTACTTC. Translation gives CAWSQHQGYQTQYF.

This clone has a handful of counts. The rearrangement joins TRBV6-6 to TRBJ1-2; D is perhaps TRBD1 (6 bases). The V gene lost 10 bases and the J gene lost 8 bases, with 20 bases spanning the gap. Germline V gene lookup returns CDR1 MNHNY and CDR2 SVGAGI (reference sequence). CDR3 length: 13 residues. CDR3 protein: CATSGGRILGYTF. CDR3 DNA sequence: TGTGCCACCTCTGGGGGCAGAATCCTAGGCTACACCTTC.

Only a few counts were recorded for this clone. V and J are TRBV7-2 and TRBJ1-1, with D possibly matching TRBD1 (5 bases). Trimming removed 2 bases at V and 5 bases at J, with 12 bases between. This CDR3 region has 14 residues. CDR1 is SGHTA, CDR2 FQGNSA, per germline. CDR3 loop: CASSLLGKGTEAFF. Written as DNA, the CDR3 is TGTGCCAGCAGCTTATTAGGGAAGGGGACTGAAGCTTTCTTT.

This chain uses TRBV7-2 with TRBJ2-5; 10 nucleotides agree with TRBD2. This CDR3 is 14 amino acids long. The germline V gene encodes CDR1 SGHTA and CDR2 FQGNSA. The J segment lost 5 bases and the V segment lost 4 bases, leaving 4 bases of the junction unmatched. In DNA, the CDR3 is TGTGCCAGCAGCTCAAAGCGGGGGGGGGAGACCCAGTACTTC. Its protein product is CASSSKRGGETQYF.

This rearrangement joins TRBV4-1 to TRBJ1-2, with TRBD1 matching 8 bases. V lost 0 bases and J lost 3; bases outside the gene matches: 6. From germline, CDR1 is MGHRA and CDR2 YSYEKL. The CDR3 covers 16 residues. The CDR3 spells CASSQDGTGGYYGYTF. CDR3 DNA sequence: TGCGCCAGCAGCCAAGATGGTACAGGGGGATACTATGGCTACACCTTC.

The V and J genes are TRBV18 and TRBJ2-3; no clear D gene. Trimming took off 3 bases at V and 0 bases at J, with 4 bases between the two ends. The CDR3 is made up of 13 amino acids. The germline V gene has CDR1 KGHSH and CDR2 LQKENI. Here the CDR3 DNA reads TGTGCCAGCTCACCTCTTAGCACAGATACGCAGTATTTT. Translating gives CASSPLSTDTQYF. Looking up the rest from reference TRBV18 and TRBJ2-3 gives the full variable domain: NAGVMQNPRHLVRRRGQEARLRCSPMKGHSHVYWYRQLPEEGLKFMVYLQKENIIDESGMPKERFSAEFPKEGPSILRIQQVVRGDSAAYFCASSPLSTDTQYFGPGTRLTVL.

The genes are TRBV7-9 and TRBJ2-2, with D tentatively TRBD1 (5 bases). V was clipped by 2 bases and J by 5 bases, with 12 bases between them. This CDR3 contains 15 residues. Germline assignment: CDR1 SEHNR and CDR2 FQNEAQ (reference sequence). CDR3 protein: CASSLRTIGTGELFF. The CDR3 DNA is TGTGCCAGCAGCTTACGGACAATAGGAACCGGGGAGCTGTTTTTT. Variable domain in full (rest from reference TRBV7-9 and TRBJ2-2): DTGVSQNPRHKITKRGQNVTFRCDPISEHNRLYWYRQTLGQGPEFLTYFQNEAQLEKSRLLSDRFSAERPKGSFSTLEIQRTEQGDSAMYLCASSLRTIGTGELFFGEGSRLTVL.

The rearrangement uses TRBV12-3 or TRBV12-4 and TRBJ2-7; no clear D. The CDR3 is 12 residues long. V lost 2 bases and J 5 bases, leaving 7 bases between the germline ends. The CDR3 DNA follows: TGTGCCAGCAGTTTACAGATCCACGAGCAGTACGTC. Translating gives CASSLQIHEQYV.

This clone was counted only a few times. The rearrangement joins TRBV19 to TRBJ1-6, with 10 bases aligning to TRBD1. Germline CDR1 LNHDA, CDR2 SQIVND (reference sequence). Trimming removed 7 bases from V and 10 bases from J; junction bases left unmatched: 10. The CDR3 consists of 15 residues. CDR3 residues: CASKGGQGLRSPLHF. The CDR3 DNA reads as TGTGCCAGTAAAGGGGGACAGGGGTTAAGATCACCCCTCCACTTT.

The chain is built from TRBV6-5 and TRBJ1-3; D not resolved. Trimming cost V 4 bases and J 0 bases, with 10 bases left between them. The CDR3 runs 15 residues. Germline CDR1 is MNHEY and CDR2 is SVGAGI. In DNA form, the CDR3 reads TGTGCCAGCAGTTTCACCCGCAACTCTGGAAACACCATATATTTT. Encoded protein: CASSFTRNSGNTIYF.

This chain uses TRBV7-8 with TRBJ2-2; a possible D gene is TRBD1 (5 bases). From germline, CDR1 is SGHVS and CDR2 FQNEAQ. The CDR3 totals 14 residues. Trimming removed 5 bases at V and 3 bases at J, with 10 bases between. The chain's CDR3 is CASSQDTYTGELFF. The CDR3 coding sequence is TGTGCCAGCAGCCAGGACACATACACCGGGGAGCTGTTTTTT. Together with reference TRBV7-8 and TRBJ2-2, the CDR3 gives the full variable domain: GAGVSQSPRYKVAKRGQDVALRCDPISGHVSLFWYQQALGQGPEFLTYFQNEAQLDKSGLPSDRFFAERPEGSVSTLKIQRTQQEDSAVYLCASSQDTYTGELFFGEGSRLTVL.

The chain uses TRBV9 and TRBJ1-1; 7 bases map to TRBD1. Trimming removed 0 bases from V and 3 bases from J; junction bases left unmatched: 5. CDR1 and CDR2 (germline): SGDLS, YYNGEE. The CDR3 totals 15 residues. In nucleotides, the CDR3 is TGTGCCAGCAGCGTAGAGGACAGGCGCGACACTGAAGCTTTCTTT. The encoded protein is CASSVEDRRDTEAFF.

The chain is built from TRBV7-2 and TRBJ1-1, with 8 positions matching TRBD1. The CDR3 loop spans 16 amino acids. Germline V lookup: CDR1 SGHTA, CDR2 FQGNSA. The V gene end was trimmed by 1 base and the J gene end by 3 bases; junction bases not matched to a gene: 7. CDR3 bases: TGTGCCAGCAGCTTAGGTCGAAGGACAGGGTACACTGAAGCTTTCTTT. This sequence encodes CASSLGRRTGYTEAFF.

This chain links TRBV5-1 with TRBJ1-5; no clear D. Germline V gene sequence: CDR1 SGHRS, CDR2 YFSETQ. V was shortened by 0 bases and J by 4 bases, with 11 bases between the two germline ends. This CDR3 spans 15 amino acids. The CDR3 spells CASSLVSGLNQPQHF. CDR3 nucleotide sequence: TGCGCCAGCAGCTTGGTCTCCGGGCTAAATCAGCCCCAGCATTTT.

The rearrangement uses TRBV29-1 and TRBJ1-2, with D tentatively TRBD1 (5 bases). The CDR3 sequence is 12 residues long. V was trimmed by 5 bases and J by 3 bases, leaving 10 bases between them. Germline V CDR1 and CDR2: SQVTM, ANQGSEA. The CDR3 sequence is CSVQGGDYGYTF. CDR3 nucleotide sequence: TGCAGCGTTCAGGGAGGGGACTATGGCTACACCTTC.

This chain connects TRBV14 to TRBJ2-1; possibly TRBD2 for D (6 bases). The CDR3 consists of 13 residues. In germline, CDR1 is SGHDN, CDR2 FVKESK. V was pared by 2 bases and J by 12 bases, with 14 bases between. The CDR3 DNA sequence: TGTGCCAGCAGCCAATACGGAAGCGGGCCGCAGTTCTTC. It translates to CASSQYGSGPQFF.

CDR3 sequence reads: CASSTPKEGLHNEQFF. The CDR3 DNA sequence: TGTGCCAGCTCAACCCCGAAAGAAGGGCTGCACAATGAGCAGTTCTTC. The chain is built from TRBV18 and TRBJ2-1, with no clear D. Trimming shortened V by 5 bases and J by 5 bases, and 19 bases separated the two germline ends. The CDR3 is made up of 16 amino acids. Germline V CDR1 and CDR2: KGHSH, LQKENI.

The chain carries TRBV9 and TRBJ1-5; D is undetermined. The V gene lost 0 bases and the J gene lost 10 bases, with 11 bases spanning the gap. Germline lookup yields CDR1 SGDLS and CDR2 YYNGEE. The CDR3 consists of 13 residues. CDR3 amino acids: CASSVETDTPQHF. Written as DNA, the CDR3 is TGTGCCAGCAGCGTAGAAACTGACACTCCCCAGCATTTT.

The gene calls are TRBV19 and TRBJ1-1; 7 bases match TRBD1. The germline gives CDR1 LNHDA, CDR2 SQIVND (reference sequence). The CDR3 loop spans 17 amino acids. V gave up 4 bases and J gave up 1 base; unmatched junction bases: 12. The CDR3: CASSKPKLGQANTEAFF. In nucleotides, the CDR3 is TGTGCCAGTAGTAAGCCAAAACTCGGACAGGCGAACACTGAAGCTTTCTTT.

The chain combines TRBV19 with TRBJ1-2; TRBD1 aligns across 8 bases. V lost 7 bases and J lost 0; bases outside the gene matches: 10. There are 16 residues in the CDR3. Germline CDR1 reads LNHDA; CDR2 reads SQIVND (reference sequence). The CDR3 nucleotides read TGTGCCAGTACCCCAACCCGACAGGGGACTAACTATGGCTACACCTTC. Its protein is CASTPTRQGTNYGYTF.